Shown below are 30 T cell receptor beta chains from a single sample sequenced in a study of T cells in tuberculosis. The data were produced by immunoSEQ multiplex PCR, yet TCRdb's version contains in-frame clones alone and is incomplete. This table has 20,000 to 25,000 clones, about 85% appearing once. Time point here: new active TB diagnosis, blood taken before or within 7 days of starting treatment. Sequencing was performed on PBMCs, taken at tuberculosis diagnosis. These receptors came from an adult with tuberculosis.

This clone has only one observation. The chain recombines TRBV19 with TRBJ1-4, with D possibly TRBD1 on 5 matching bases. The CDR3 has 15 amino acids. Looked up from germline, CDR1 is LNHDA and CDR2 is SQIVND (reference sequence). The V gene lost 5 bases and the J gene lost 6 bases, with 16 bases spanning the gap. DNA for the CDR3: TGTGCCAGTAGTCCCCAGGACGCGGGGCATGAAAAACTGTTTTTT. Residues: CASSPQDAGHEKLFF.

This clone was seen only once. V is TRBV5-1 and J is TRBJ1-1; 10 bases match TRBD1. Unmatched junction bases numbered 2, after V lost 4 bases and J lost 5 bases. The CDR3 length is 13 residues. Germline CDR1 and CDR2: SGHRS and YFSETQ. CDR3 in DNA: TGCGCCAGCAGCCGGACAGGGGGAACTGAAGCTTTCTTT. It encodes CASSRTGGTEAFF.

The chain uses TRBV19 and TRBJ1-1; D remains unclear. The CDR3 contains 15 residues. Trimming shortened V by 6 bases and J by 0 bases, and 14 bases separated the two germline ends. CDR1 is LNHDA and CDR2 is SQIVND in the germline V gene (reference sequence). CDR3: CASRRALGLNTEAFF. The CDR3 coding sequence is TGTGCCAGTAGACGCGCTCTGGGCTTGAACACTGAAGCTTTCTTT.

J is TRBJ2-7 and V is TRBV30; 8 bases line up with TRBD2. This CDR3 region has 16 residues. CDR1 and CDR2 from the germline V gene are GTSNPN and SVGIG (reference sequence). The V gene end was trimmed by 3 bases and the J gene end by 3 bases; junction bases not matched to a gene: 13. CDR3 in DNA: TGTGCCTGGAGGAACACGGGGGGGCGACAACACTACGAGCAGTACTTC. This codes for CAWRNTGGRQHYEQYF.

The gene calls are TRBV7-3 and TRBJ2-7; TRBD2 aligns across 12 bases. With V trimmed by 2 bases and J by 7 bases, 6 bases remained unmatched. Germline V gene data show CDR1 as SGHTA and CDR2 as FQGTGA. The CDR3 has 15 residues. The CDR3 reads CASSLQSSGRGEQYF. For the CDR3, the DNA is TGTGCCAGCAGCTTACAGTCTAGCGGGAGGGGGGAGCAGTACTTC.

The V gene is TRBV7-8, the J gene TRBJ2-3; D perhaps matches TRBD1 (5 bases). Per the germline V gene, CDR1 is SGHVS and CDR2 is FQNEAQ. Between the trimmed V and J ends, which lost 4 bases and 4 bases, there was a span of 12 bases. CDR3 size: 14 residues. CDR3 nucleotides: TGTGCCAGCAGCTGGTGGACATTCCCAGATACGCAGTATTTT. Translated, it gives CASSWWTFPDTQYF.

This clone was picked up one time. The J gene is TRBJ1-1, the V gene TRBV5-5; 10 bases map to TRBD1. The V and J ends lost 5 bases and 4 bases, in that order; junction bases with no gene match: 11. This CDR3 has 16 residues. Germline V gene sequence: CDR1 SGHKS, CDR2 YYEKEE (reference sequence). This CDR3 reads CASSQTGGSLSTEAFF. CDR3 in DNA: TGTGCCAGCAGTCAGACAGGGGGCTCTCTTTCCACTGAAGCTTTCTTT.

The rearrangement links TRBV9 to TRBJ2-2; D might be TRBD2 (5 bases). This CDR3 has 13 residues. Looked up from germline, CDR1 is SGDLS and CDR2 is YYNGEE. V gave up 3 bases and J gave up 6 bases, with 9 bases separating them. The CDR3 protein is CASSARAAGELFF. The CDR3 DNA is TGTGCCAGCAGCGCGAGGGCCGCCGGGGAGCTGTTTTTT.

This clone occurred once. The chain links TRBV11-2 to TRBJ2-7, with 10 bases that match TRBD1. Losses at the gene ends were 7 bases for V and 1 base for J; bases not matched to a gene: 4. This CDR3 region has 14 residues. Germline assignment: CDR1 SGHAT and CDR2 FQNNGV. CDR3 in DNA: TGTGCCAGCACCGGGACAGGGGTTTCCTACGAGCAGTACTTC. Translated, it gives CASTGTGVSYEQYF.

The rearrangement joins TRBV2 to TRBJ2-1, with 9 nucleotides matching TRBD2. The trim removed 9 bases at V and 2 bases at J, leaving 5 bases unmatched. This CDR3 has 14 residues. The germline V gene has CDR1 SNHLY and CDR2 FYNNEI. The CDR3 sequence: CASSLAGTYNEQFF. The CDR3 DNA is TGTGCCAGTAGCCTAGCGGGAACCTACAATGAGCAGTTCTTC.

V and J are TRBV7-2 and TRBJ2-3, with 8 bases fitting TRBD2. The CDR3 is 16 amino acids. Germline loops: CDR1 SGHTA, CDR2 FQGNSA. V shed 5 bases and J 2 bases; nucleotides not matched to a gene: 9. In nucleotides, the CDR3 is TGTGCCAGCAGCCCCTTAGCGGGAACCGACACAGATACGCAGTATTTT. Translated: CASSPLAGTDTDTQYF.

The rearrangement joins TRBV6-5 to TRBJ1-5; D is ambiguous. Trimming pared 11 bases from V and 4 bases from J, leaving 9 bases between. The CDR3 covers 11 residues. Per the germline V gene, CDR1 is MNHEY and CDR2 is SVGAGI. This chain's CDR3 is CAAVRNQPQHF. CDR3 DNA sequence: TGTGCCGCGGTACGTAATCAGCCCCAGCATTTT.

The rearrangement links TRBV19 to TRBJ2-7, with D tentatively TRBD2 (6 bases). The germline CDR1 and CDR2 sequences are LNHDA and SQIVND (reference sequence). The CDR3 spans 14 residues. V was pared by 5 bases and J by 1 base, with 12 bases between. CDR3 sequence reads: CASSGRGESYEQYF. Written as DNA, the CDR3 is TGTGCCAGTAGTGGCCGCGGGGAGTCCTACGAGCAGTACTTC. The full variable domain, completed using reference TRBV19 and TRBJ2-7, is DGGITQSPKYLFRKEGQNVTLSCEQNLNHDAMYWYRQDPGQGLRLIYYSQIVNDFQKGDIAEGYSVSREKKESFPLTVTSAQKNPTAFYLCASSGRGESYEQYFGPGTRLTVT.

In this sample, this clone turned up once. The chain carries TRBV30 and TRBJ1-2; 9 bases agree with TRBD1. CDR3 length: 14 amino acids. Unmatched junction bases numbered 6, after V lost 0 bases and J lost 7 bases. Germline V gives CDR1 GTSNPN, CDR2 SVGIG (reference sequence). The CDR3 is CAWSVRQGVGGYTF. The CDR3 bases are TGTGCCTGGAGTGTTAGACAGGGGGTGGGTGGCTACACCTTC.

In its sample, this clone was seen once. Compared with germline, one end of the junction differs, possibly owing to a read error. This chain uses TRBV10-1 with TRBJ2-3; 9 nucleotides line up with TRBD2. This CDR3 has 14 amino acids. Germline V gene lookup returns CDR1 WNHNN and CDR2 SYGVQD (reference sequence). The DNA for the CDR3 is TGCGCCAGCATTGAGCGGGAGGCAACAGATACGCAGTATTTT. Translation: CASIEREATDTQYF.

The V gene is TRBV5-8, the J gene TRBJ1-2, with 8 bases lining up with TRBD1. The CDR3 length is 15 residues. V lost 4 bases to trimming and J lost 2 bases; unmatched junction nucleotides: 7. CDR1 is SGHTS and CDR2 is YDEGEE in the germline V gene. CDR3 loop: CASSAPTGANYGYTF. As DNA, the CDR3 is TGTGCCAGCAGCGCCCCGACAGGGGCCAACTATGGCTACACCTTC.

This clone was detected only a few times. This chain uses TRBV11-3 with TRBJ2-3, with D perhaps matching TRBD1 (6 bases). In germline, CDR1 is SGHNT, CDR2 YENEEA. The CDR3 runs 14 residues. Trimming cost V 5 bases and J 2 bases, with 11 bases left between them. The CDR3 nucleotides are TGTGCCAGCAGCCAGGGGCGGTCCACAGATACGCAGTATTTT. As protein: CASSQGRSTDTQYF.

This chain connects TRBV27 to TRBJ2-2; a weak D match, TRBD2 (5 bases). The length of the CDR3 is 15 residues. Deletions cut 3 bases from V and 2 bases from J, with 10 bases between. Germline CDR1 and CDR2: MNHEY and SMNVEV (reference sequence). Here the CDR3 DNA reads TGTGCCAGCAGTTTTGGCGGAGGCAACACCGGGGAGCTGTTTTTT. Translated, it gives CASSFGGGNTGELFF.

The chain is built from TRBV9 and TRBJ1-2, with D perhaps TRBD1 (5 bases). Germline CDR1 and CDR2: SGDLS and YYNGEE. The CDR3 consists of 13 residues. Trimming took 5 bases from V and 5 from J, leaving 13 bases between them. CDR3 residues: CASSYRGGYGYTF. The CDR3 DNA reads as TGTGCCAGCAGTTATAGGGGAGGGTATGGCTACACCTTC.

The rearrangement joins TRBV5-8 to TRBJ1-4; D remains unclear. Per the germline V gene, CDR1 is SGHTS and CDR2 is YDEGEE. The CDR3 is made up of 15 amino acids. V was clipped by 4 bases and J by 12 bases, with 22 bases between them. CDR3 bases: TGTGCCAGCAGCCCGTTAGTCGGATCCTATGAGGAACTGTTTTTT. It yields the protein CASSPLVGSYEELFF.

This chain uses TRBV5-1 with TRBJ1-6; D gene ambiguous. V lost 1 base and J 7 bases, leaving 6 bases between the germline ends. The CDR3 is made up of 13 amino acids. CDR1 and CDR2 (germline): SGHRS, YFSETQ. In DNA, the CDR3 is TGCGCCAGCAGCTTGTATAAAAATTCACCCCTCCACTTT. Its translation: CASSLYKNSPLHF.

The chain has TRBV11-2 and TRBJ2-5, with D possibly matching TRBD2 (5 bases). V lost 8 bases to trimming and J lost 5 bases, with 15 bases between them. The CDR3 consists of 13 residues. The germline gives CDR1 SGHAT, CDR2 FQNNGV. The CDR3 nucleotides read TGTGCCAGCGGGAGACGCGCTGAGGAGACCCAGTACTTC. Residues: CASGRRAEETQYF.

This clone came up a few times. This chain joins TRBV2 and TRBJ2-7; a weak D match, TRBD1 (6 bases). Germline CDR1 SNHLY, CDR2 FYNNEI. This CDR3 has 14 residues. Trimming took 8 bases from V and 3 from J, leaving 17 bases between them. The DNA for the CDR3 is TGTGCCAGCGCAGGGGCGGCGGCCATCTACGAGCAGTACTTC. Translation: CASAGAAAIYEQYF.

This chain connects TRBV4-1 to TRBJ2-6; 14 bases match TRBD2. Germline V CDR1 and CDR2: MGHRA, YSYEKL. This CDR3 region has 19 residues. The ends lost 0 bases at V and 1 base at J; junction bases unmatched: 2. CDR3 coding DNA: TGCGCCAGCAGCCAAGAGAGGACTAGCGGGAGGTCTGGGGCCAACGTCCTGACTTTC. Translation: CASSQERTSGRSGANVLTF.

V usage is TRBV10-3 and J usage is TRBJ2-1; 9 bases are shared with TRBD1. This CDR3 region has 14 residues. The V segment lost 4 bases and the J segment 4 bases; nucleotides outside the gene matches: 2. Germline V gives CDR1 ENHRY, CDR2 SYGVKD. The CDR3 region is CAISGDRDYNEQFF. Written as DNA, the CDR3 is TGTGCCATCAGTGGGGACAGGGATTACAATGAGCAGTTCTTC.

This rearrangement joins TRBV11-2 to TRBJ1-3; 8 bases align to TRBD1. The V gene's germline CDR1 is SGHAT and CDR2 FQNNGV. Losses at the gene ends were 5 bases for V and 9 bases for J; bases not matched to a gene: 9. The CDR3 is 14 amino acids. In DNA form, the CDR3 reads TGTGCCAGCAGCCCCGGACAGGGCGGGGGCACCATATATTTT. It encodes CASSPGQGGGTIYF.

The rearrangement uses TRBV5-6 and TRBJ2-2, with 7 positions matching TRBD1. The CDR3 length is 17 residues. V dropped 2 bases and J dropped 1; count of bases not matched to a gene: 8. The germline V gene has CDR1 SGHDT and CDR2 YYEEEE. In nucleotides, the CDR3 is TGTGCCAGCAGCTTTGGACAGGCCAACCTGAACACCGGGGAGCTGTTTTTT. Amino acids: CASSFGQANLNTGELFF.

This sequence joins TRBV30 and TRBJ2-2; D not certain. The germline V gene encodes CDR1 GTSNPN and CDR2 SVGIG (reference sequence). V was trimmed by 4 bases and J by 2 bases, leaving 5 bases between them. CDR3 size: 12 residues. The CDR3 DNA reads TGTGCCTGGACAGTCAACACCGGGGAGCTGTTTTTT. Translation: CAWTVNTGELFF.

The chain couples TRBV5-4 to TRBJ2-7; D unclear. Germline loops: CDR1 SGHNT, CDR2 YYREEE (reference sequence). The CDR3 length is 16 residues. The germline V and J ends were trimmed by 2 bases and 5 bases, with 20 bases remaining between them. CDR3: CASSFMMGVQRHEQYF. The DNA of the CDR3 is TGTGCCAGCAGCTTTATGATGGGCGTGCAAAGACACGAGCAGTACTTC.

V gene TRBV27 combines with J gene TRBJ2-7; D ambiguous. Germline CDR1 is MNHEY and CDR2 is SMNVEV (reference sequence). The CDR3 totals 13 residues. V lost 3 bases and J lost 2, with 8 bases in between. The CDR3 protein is CASSFAVTYEQYF. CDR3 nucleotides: TGTGCCAGCAGTTTTGCAGTTACCTACGAGCAGTACTTC.